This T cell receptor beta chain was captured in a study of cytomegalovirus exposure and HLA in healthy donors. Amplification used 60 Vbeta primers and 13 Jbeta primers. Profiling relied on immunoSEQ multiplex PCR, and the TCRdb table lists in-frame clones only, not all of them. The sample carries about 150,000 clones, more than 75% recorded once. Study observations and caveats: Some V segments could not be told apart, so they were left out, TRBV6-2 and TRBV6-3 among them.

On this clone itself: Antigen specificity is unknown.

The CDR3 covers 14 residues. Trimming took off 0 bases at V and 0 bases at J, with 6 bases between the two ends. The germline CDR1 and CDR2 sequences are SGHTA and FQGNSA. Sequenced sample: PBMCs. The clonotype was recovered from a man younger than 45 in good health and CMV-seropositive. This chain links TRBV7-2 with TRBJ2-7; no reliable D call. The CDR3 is CASSLAISSYEQYF. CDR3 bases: TGTGCCAGCAGCTTAGCAATCAGCTCCTACGAGCAGTACTTC. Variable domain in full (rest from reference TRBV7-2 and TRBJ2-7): GAGVSQSPSNKVTEKGKDVELRCDPISGHTALYWYRQSLGQGLEFLIYFQGNSAPDKSGLPSDRFSAERTGGSVSTLTIQRTQQEDSAVYLCASSLAISSYEQYFGPGTRLTVT.